The clone carrying this T cell receptor (beta chain) was observed a single time. Its antigen remains unidentified. The record originates from a study of PD-1 blockade in classical Hodgkin lymphoma. Across the whole study: Patients had nivolumab dosed at 3 mg/kg, delivered intravenously every 2 weeks. Overall study results and limits: Reports described newly diagnosed patients as having lower baseline TCR diversity than healthy donors. Complete responders showed a baseline diversity that resembled the diversity of newly diagnosed patients.

No patient escaped relapse after autologous stem cell transplantation, and brentuximab vedotin exposure varied. Complete response, partial response or progressive disease constituted the best response categories observed. Produced via immunoSEQ multiplex PCR; TCRdb's table is partial and in-frame only. The table has about 93,000 clones, around 81% seen once. The receptor comes from a human donor with classical Hodgkin lymphoma. The source was peripheral blood mononuclear cells (PBMCs), collected before the second cycle of nivolumab.

Written as DNA, the CDR3 is TGTGCCAGCCGCGATGGGGCAGGGGGCTCCTACGAGCAGTACTTC. Protein product: CASRDGAGGSYEQYF. The chain employs TRBV19 and TRBJ2-7; 7 bases match TRBD1. Germline CDR1 and CDR2: LNHDA and SQIVND (reference sequence). The CDR3 loop spans 15 amino acids. V lost 9 bases and J lost 0; bases outside the gene matches: 11.